These T cell receptor beta chains were read from a single sample in a study of blood T cell repertoires in COVID-19. Assay used: immunoSEQ multiplex PCR; TCRdb lists only in-frame clones, some missing. Of around 150,000 clones in the sample, about 80% were seen once. Sequenced sample: PBMCs or T cells enriched from blood (not recorded which). These receptors all come from a man aged 45-65 years who had recovered from COVID-19. CDR3s include the opening cysteine and the closing phenylalanine or tryptophan. The order of the fields is V gene, D gene, J gene, CDR3 protein, CDR3 DNA. D genes are given only for firm matches.

v_call: TRBV5-1
d_call: .
j_call: TRBJ2-1
cdr3_aa: CASSFSNEQFF
cdr3_nt: TGCGCCAGCAGCTTTAGCAATGAGCAGTTCTTC

v_call: TRBV30
d_call: .
j_call: TRBJ1-5
cdr3_aa: CAWSVSTGNQPQHF
cdr3_nt: TGTGCCTGGAGTGTGAGTACAGGGAATCAGCCCCAGCATTTT

v_call: TRBV24-1
d_call: .
j_call: TRBJ2-2
cdr3_aa: CATTEGDTGELFF
cdr3_nt: TGTGCCACCACAGAGGGCGACACCGGGGAGCTGTTTTTT

v_call: TRBV7-9
d_call: .
j_call: TRBJ1-3
cdr3_aa: CASSFQKWGATGNTIYF
cdr3_nt: TGTGCCAGCAGCTTTCAGAAATGGGGCGCGACTGGAAACACCATATATTTT

v_call: TRBV5-4
d_call: TRBD1
j_call: TRBJ2-5
cdr3_aa: CASSSGQGLRETQYF
cdr3_nt: TGTGCCAGCAGCTCGGGACAGGGGCTTCGGGAGACCCAGTACTTC

v_call: TRBV7-2
d_call: .
j_call: TRBJ2-1
cdr3_aa: CASSPSLYEQFF
cdr3_nt: TGTGCCAGCAGTCCCAGTCTCTATGAGCAGTTCTTC

v_call: TRBV12-5
d_call: TRBD1
j_call: TRBJ2-3
cdr3_aa: CASGLDQGATDTQYF
cdr3_nt: TGTGCTAGTGGTTTGGACCAGGGGGCAACAGATACGCAGTATTTT

v_call: TRBV7-2
d_call: TRBD1
j_call: TRBJ1-1
cdr3_aa: CASSLVGTGYTEAFF
cdr3_nt: TGTGCCAGCAGCTTAGTCGGGACAGGCTACACTGAAGCTTTCTTT

v_call: TRBV24-1
d_call: .
j_call: TRBJ2-5
cdr3_aa: CATSDFQEETQYF
cdr3_nt: TGTGCCACCAGTGATTTCCAGGAAGAGACCCAGTACTTC

v_call: TRBV7-9
d_call: .
j_call: TRBJ2-4
cdr3_aa: CASSLASIGDIQYF
cdr3_nt: TGTGCCAGCAGCTTAGCGTCCATAGGGGACATTCAGTACTTC

v_call: TRBV7-9
d_call: .
j_call: TRBJ2-3
cdr3_aa: CASSPFRQAGTDTQYF
cdr3_nt: TGTGCCAGCAGCCCTTTCAGGCAGGCTGGCACAGATACGCAGTATTTT

v_call: TRBV13
d_call: .
j_call: TRBJ1-4
cdr3_aa: CASSLSRENNEKLFF
cdr3_nt: TGTGCCAGCAGCTTATCACGGGAGAATAATGAAAAACTGTTTTTT

v_call: TRBV2
d_call: .
j_call: TRBJ2-7
cdr3_aa: CASVGGNYEQYF
cdr3_nt: TGTGCCAGCGTTGGCGGAAACTACGAGCAGTACTTC

v_call: TRBV5-1
d_call: .
j_call: TRBJ1-2
cdr3_aa: CASSLEVTANYGYTF
cdr3_nt: TGCGCCAGCAGCTTGGAAGTAACAGCTAACTATGGCTACACCTTC

v_call: TRBV10-2
d_call: .
j_call: TRBJ2-5
cdr3_aa: CASSVRETQYF
cdr3_nt: TGCGCCAGCAGTGTACGGGAGACCCAGTACTTC

v_call: TRBV25-1
d_call: TRBD2
j_call: TRBJ2-1
cdr3_aa: CASSATMGGEQFF
cdr3_nt: TGTGCCAGCAGTGCTACGATGGGAGGGGAGCAGTTCTTC

v_call: TRBV13
d_call: .
j_call: TRBJ1-1
cdr3_aa: CASSEDRLNTEAFF
cdr3_nt: TGTGCCAGCAGCGAGGACAGATTGAACACTGAAGCTTTCTTT